This passage covers 5 T cell receptor beta chains from one sample sequenced in a study of blood T cell repertoires in COVID-19 (dated by TCRdb to about 2020). Library construction relied on the immunoSEQ multiplex PCR assay. TCRdb re-hosts the immuneACCESS table, in-frame sequences only. Its copies lack some clones; in the studies checked, an unresolved V gene accounts for under half of them, and the cause for the rest is not known. Recorded for this sample are about 110,000 clones; around 84% of them occurred a single time. The ten most abundant clones make up 2% to 2.5% of the sample. The specimen was peripheral blood. Receptor source: a human donor in a cohort sampled during active COVID-19.

This sequence joins TRBV11-2 and TRBJ2-3; tentatively, D is TRBD2 (5 bases). The CDR3 is made up of 13 amino acids. Looked up from germline, CDR1 is SGHAT and CDR2 is FQNNGV. V lost 1 base, J lost 3 bases, and 5 bases lay in between. DNA of the CDR3: TGTGCCAGCAGCTTAGGAGGGACAGATACGCAGTATTTT. Protein sequence: CASSLGGTDTQYF.

This rearrangement joins TRBV5-4 to TRBJ1-2; maybe TRBD1 (6 bases). The CDR3 has 13 residues. Trimming removed 5 bases at V and 11 bases at J, with 19 bases between. In germline, CDR1 is SGHNT, CDR2 YYREEE (reference sequence). In nucleotides, the CDR3 is TGTGCCAGCAGTCTCAGGGGCGGGGGAGAGTACACCTTC. It is translated as CASSLRGGGEYTF.

This chain uses TRBV7-9 with TRBJ2-3; 8 nucleotides agree with TRBD2. CDR3 length: 17 amino acids. The V gene's germline CDR1 is SEHNR and CDR2 FQNEAQ (reference sequence). V shed 2 bases, J shed 1 base, and the junction held 8 bases outside the gene matches. The DNA for the CDR3 is TGTGCCAGCAGCTTACAACGGGGGGGCCCCGGCACAGATACGCAGTATTTT. Translation gives CASSLQRGGPGTDTQYF.

This rearrangement joins TRBV6-5 to TRBJ2-3; 7 bases agree with TRBD1. After removal of 8 bases from V and 1 base from J, the junction contained 6 bases not matched to a gene. CDR3 length equals 14 residues. Germline V gene lookup returns CDR1 MNHEY and CDR2 SVGAGI. DNA of the CDR3: TGTGCCAGCCATTCCGGACAGGGCACAGATACGCAGTATTTT. It translates to CASHSGQGTDTQYF.

This clone came up a few times. The chain joins TRBV5-1 to TRBJ2-3; 8 bases align to TRBD2. V trimming: 0 bases; J trimming: 1 base; junction bases outside the gene matches: 7. The CDR3 has 17 residues. The germline V gene encodes CDR1 SGHRS and CDR2 YFSETQ. The CDR3 coding sequence is TGCGCCAGCAGCTTGGCCCCCCTTAGCGGGGGCACAGATACGCAGTATTTT. Amino acid sequence: CASSLAPLSGGTDTQYF. Using reference TRBV5-1 and TRBJ2-3 for the parts outside the CDR3, the full variable domain is KAGVTQTPRYLIKTRGQQVTLSCSPISGHRSVSWYQQTPGQGLQFLFEYFSETQRNKGNFPGRFSGRQFSNSRSEMNVSTLELGDSALYLCASSLAPLSGGTDTQYFGPGTRLTVL.